This record looks at one TCR beta chain sequence and its context. This specimen comes from a study of blood T cell repertoires in COVID-19. Study information: From the United States, Italy and Spain came samples of acute and convalescent COVID-19. T cells, B-cell-depleted T cells, or PBMCs provided the cDNA or gDNA that served as material.

Methods used by the authors: Researchers report that nucleated cell counts were estimated from reference gene primer amplification. Sequenced by immunoSEQ multiplex PCR; TCRdb stores in-frame clones only, minus some. The V and J calls and clone size were taken over from that table, and D and trimming were inferred from the DNA. The sample comprises over 100,000 clones, around nine tenths of which are singletons, and 4% to 6% rests with the top ten. Losses at the gene ends were 4 bases for V and 0 bases for J; bases not matched to a gene: 3. The germline gives CDR1 LGHNA, CDR2 YNFKEQ. This CDR3 is built from 15 residues.

This chain links TRBV4-2 with TRBJ2-7; 10 bases are a match to TRBD2. Material for sequencing was peripheral blood. The sequence came from a human donor in a cohort sampled during active COVID-19. The CDR3: CASSPLAGGSYEQYF. The DNA of the CDR3 is TGTGCCAGCAGCCCGTTAGCGGGGGGCTCCTACGAGCAGTACTTC.